This T cell receptor (beta chain) was sequenced in a study of cytomegalovirus exposure and HLA in healthy donors. Overall study results and limits: Cytomegalovirus-associated status was assigned to about 150 TCR beta chains.

Notes on this clone: Its antigen remains unidentified.

CDR1 and CDR2 from the germline V gene are SGHRS and YFSETQ. This CDR3 comprises 14 residues. Between the trimmed V and J ends, which lost 3 bases and 5 bases, there was a span of 12 bases. Produced via immunoSEQ multiplex PCR; TCRdb's table is partial and in-frame only. Among 200,000 to 250,000 clones, roughly 80% were seen once, and the ten largest hold roughly 5.5%. This TCR derives from a woman younger than 35 in good health and CMV-seronegative. The chain joins TRBV5-1 to TRBJ1-5; D remains ambiguous. The sequenced material came from PBMCs. The CDR3 DNA reads TGCGCCAGCAGCTCCGGGGTGGCGGATCAGCCCCAGCATTTT. It is translated as CASSSGVADQPQHF.